Below, one T cell receptor (beta chain) is given with its context. These data belong to a study of human T cells and chemical hapten exposure. The time point is: patch test 1, 2 weeks after DPC sensitization. Sample treatment: therapeutic diphenylcyclopropenone sensitization with weekly scalp DPC. MiXCR, applied by TCRdb to the RACE reads, yields one record per CDR3 protein. Altogether roughly 86,000 distinct CDR3 sequences are present, roughly a tenth being singletons, with the ten largest covering 2.2%. CDR3 size: 16 residues. Trimming pared 5 bases from V and 0 bases from J, leaving 15 bases between. Germline-derived CDR1 and CDR2 are SGHAT and FQNNGV.

The TCR was taken from a man aged 40-49 years with alopecia areata. Some clones in this sample may be carry-over from other donors' samples. The V call is TRBV11-2, the J call TRBJ2-3; possibly TRBD2 for D (5 bases). The sample consisted of whole blood, taken in connection with sensitization to the hapten diphenylcyclopropenone (DPC). CDR3 DNA: TGTGCCAGCAGCCCGGTGAGGGTTACTAGCACAGATACGCAGTATTTT. It translates to CASSPVRVTSTDTQYF.